The T cell receptor beta chain described here comes from a study of CD8+ T cells in alopecia areata. Study outcomes and limitations: Against the mouse data, patients shared TCRs less clearly, possibly for HLA reasons. Normal-skin resident alphabeta T cells also appear among scalp sample sequences.

Investigators isolated RNA and reverse transcribed it into cDNA to act as the sequencing template. The repertoire was sequenced with immunoSEQ multiplex PCR; TCRdb's copy has only in-frame clones and lacks some. The sample has over 90,000 clones; 55% are singletons. PBMC-derived CD4+ and CD8+ T cells were sorted. This clone showed up just a few times. What it recognizes is unknown. This sequence originates from a human donor in good health. Sequencing was carried out using CD4+ T cells sorted from blood.

The CDR3 DNA reads as TGTGCCTACACGACTAAAACTAGCACAGATACGCAGTATTTT. Encoded protein: CAYTTKTSTDTQYF. This rearrangement joins TRBV30 to TRBJ2-3, with TRBD2 as a possible D gene (5 bases). CDR3 size: 14 residues. The ends were cut back, 7 bases at V and 0 bases at J, with 14 bases in the middle. CDR1 is GTSNPN and CDR2 is SVGIG in the germline V gene (reference sequence).